This is a list of T cell receptor beta chains from one sample in a study of cytomegalovirus exposure and HLA in healthy donors. Sequencing used immunoSEQ multiplex PCR; TCRdb keeps in-frame clones, though not all of them. The sample lists approximately 150,000 clones; 70% to 85% were seen once. Source material: PBMCs. The receptors originated from a man aged 40-49 years in good health and CMV-seronegative. CDR3s include the opening cysteine and the closing phenylalanine or tryptophan. Fields, in order: J gene, D gene, V gene, clone size, CDR3 protein, CDR3 DNA. D genes are given only for firm matches. Not every row has a clone size; where given, it reads once, few, many or a size class.

>TRBJ2-1|TRBD2|TRBV7-9|-
CASGTSAHEQFF
TGTGCCAGCGGAACTAGCGCCCATGAGCAGTTCTTC
>TRBJ2-2|-|TRBV2|-
CASSVGDTGELFF
TGTGCCAGCAGTGTAGGGGACACCGGGGAGCTGTTTTTT
>TRBJ1-2|TRBD1|TRBV6-1|-
CASSAGGGYTF
TGTGCCAGCAGCGCAGGGGGAGGCTACACCTTC
>TRBJ2-1|TRBD2|TRBV12-5|-
CASGWSGTSGPVEQFF
TGTGCTAGTGGTTGGTCCGGGACTAGCGGACCTGTTGAGCAGTTCTTC
>TRBJ2-7|-|TRBV7-9|-
CASSYLRTSLYEQYF
TGTGCCAGCAGCTATTTGAGGACAAGCCTCTACGAGCAGTACTTC
>TRBJ2-1|TRBD2|TRBV7-2|-
CASSLTGLGLGVGNEQFF
TGTGCCAGCAGCTTAACTGGTTTGGGACTAGGGGTTGGCAATGAGCAGTTCTTC
>TRBJ2-5|TRBD2|TRBV10-1|-
CASTKQIAGGPEFRETQYF
TGCGCCAGCACCAAACAGATAGCGGGAGGGCCAGAGTTTCGAGAGACCCAGTACTTC
>TRBJ1-3|-|TRBV6-1|-
CASLAGYSGNTIYF
TGTGCCAGCCTAGCAGGTTACTCTGGAAACACCATATATTTT
>TRBJ2-1|TRBD2|TRBV13|-
CASTSGRSPYNEQFF
TGTGCCAGCACCAGCGGGAGATCTCCCTACAATGAGCAGTTCTTC
>TRBJ2-1|-|TRBV5-1|-
CASSLEMRSYNEQFF
TGCGCCAGCAGCTTGGAAATGAGGTCATACAATGAGCAGTTCTTC
>TRBJ1-2|-|TRBV28|-
CASTKGGGGEGGDGYTF
TGTGCCAGCACCAAAGGGGGGGGCGGGGAGGGGGGGGATGGCTACACCTTC
>TRBJ2-7|TRBD1|TRBV18|-
CASSLSLMTGGKDEQYF
TGTGCCAGCTCACTTTCCCTAATGACAGGGGGCAAGGACGAGCAGTACTTC
>TRBJ2-7|-|TRBV5-5|-
CASSSSFYEQYF
TGTGCCAGCAGCAGTAGCTTCTACGAGCAGTACTTC
>TRBJ2-1|-|TRBV7-7|-
CASSLGRSDNEQFF
TGTGCTAGCAGCTTAGGGAGAAGCGACAATGAGCAGTTCTTC
>TRBJ2-7|-|TRBV28|once
CASRTAGEGSEQYF
TGTGCCAGCAGGACCGCGGGCGAGGGAAGCGAGCAGTACTTC
>TRBJ2-2|-|TRBV9|-
CASSSRGTINTGELFF
TGTGCCAGCAGCTCAAGAGGGACAATCAACACCGGGGAGCTGTTTTTT
>TRBJ2-3|-|TRBV30|-
CAWSRTDTQYF
TGTGCCTGGAGCAGGACAGATACGCAGTATTTT
>TRBJ2-1|TRBD2|TRBV19|-
CASSPGLAGFNEQFF
TGTGCCAGTAGCCCGGGACTAGCGGGATTCAATGAGCAGTTCTTC
>TRBJ2-7|-|TRBV5-1|-
CASSFSWPSYEQYF
TGCGCCAGCAGCTTTTCATGGCCTTCCTACGAGCAGTACTTC
>TRBJ2-7|-|TRBV19|once
CASSRDSYEQYF
TGTGCCAGTTCTCGGGACTCCTACGAGCAGTACTTC